The sample holds a few counts of the clone carrying this T cell receptor (beta chain). The entry originates in a study of blood T cell repertoires in COVID-19. Authors' processing steps: Estimation of nucleated cell counts relied on the amplification of reference gene primers. The assay was immunoSEQ multiplex PCR, and TCRdb's table has in-frame clones only and misses some. That table supplies the V and J calls and clone size; D and trimming were determined from the DNA. The sample yields about 100,000 clones, about nine tenths seen once. The CDR3 contains 14 residues. Trimming took off 7 bases at V and 2 bases at J, with 11 bases between the two ends. Per the germline V gene, CDR1 is SEHNR and CDR2 is FQNEAQ (reference sequence).

The receptor comes from a man aged 65 to 85 with acute or convalescent COVID-19. The chain is built from TRBV7-9 and TRBJ1-4; D is ambiguous. Input material: peripheral blood. CDR3 bases: TGTGCCAGCAACAGCCGGAGGACTAATGAAAAACTGTTTTTT. Translation gives CASNSRRTNEKLFF.